This TCR beta chain was observed in a study of shared clonotypes between healthy human individuals. Some clones are missing from TCRdb's copy, which holds only in-frame ones; the method was immunoSEQ multiplex PCR. This table holds roughly 2,500,000 clones, more than 85% found once. Trimming shortened V by 5 bases and J by 3 bases, and 14 bases separated the two germline ends. The CDR3 sequence is 14 residues long. CDR1 is SGHTA and CDR2 is FQGNSA in the germline V gene. The receptor's source is a man between 18 and 29 years old in good health. Some clones in this sample may be carry-over from other donors' samples. The J gene is TRBJ2-7, the V gene TRBV7-2; no definite D call. The specimen was naive CD4+ T cells from PBMCs. The subset was: CD45RA+ positively selected. The CDR3 is CASSENDHRYEQYF. CDR3 DNA: TGTGCCAGCAGCGAGAACGACCACCGCTACGAGCAGTACTTC.